This entry features one TCR beta chain sequence. What it binds is unknown. Trimming took 5 bases from V and 0 from J, leaving 10 bases between them. The CDR3 contains 14 residues. CDR1 is LNHDA, CDR2 SQIVND, per germline (reference sequence). This sample was taken from a study of cytomegalovirus exposure and HLA in healthy donors. Across the study: Counted in an early data release were tens of millions of unique TCRs from HLA-typed donors.

Regarding the study as a whole: In an earlier analysis, in some 600 donors, most V segments appeared productive either ~90% or ~30% of the time.

The PCR had 60 Vbeta and 13 Jbeta primers. Produced via immunoSEQ multiplex PCR; TCRdb's table is partial and in-frame only. This sample has fewer than 100,000 clones, with 76% found just once. The chain is built from TRBV19 and TRBJ1-1; possible D gene TRBD1, 6 bases. What was sequenced was PBMCs. This TCR came from a man between 40 and 49 years old in good health and CMV-seronegative. The CDR3, as DNA: TGTGCCAGTAGTCCCGCAGGGGTGAACACTGAAGCTTTCTTT. Translating gives CASSPAGVNTEAFF.